This T cell receptor (beta chain) came from a study of OX40 agonist ivuxolimab in advanced cancers. Findings and limits, study-wide: Antigen specificity was not determined for the expanded peripheral T cells.

Produced via immunoSEQ multiplex PCR; TCRdb's table is partial and in-frame only. The sample has about 3,400 clones; over 80% are singletons. Germline-derived CDR1 and CDR2 are SGHDT and YYEEEE. V lost 0 bases, J lost 7 bases, and 10 bases lay in between. The CDR3 runs 13 residues. This clone is large by share. What it recognizes is unknown. This sequence was found in an adult with an advanced solid tumor such as melanoma, head and neck, liver or kidney cancer. Sequencing was performed on CD4+ or CD8+ T cells sorted from blood, taken in a trial of the OX40 agonist ivuxolimab. The chain recombines TRBV5-6 with TRBJ1-1, with D hard to call. The CDR3 bases are TGTGCCAGCAGCTTGGGTACCCTATATGAAGCTTTCTTT. This codes for CASSLGTLYEAFF.